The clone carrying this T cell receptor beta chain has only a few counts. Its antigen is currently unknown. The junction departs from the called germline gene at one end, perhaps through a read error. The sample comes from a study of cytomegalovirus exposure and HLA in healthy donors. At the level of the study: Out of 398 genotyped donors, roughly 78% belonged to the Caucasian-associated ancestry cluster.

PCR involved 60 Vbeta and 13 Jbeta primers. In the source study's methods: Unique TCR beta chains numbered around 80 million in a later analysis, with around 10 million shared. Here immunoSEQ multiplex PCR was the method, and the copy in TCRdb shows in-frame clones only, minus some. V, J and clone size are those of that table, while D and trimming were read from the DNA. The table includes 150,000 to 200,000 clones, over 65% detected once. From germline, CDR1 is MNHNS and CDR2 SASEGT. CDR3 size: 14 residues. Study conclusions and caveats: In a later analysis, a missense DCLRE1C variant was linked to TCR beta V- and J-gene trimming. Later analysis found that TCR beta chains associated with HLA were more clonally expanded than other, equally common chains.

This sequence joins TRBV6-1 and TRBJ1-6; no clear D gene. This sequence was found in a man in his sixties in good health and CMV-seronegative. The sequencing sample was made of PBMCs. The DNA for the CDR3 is TGTGCCAGCAGTTCATCCCCTGAGGGTTCACCCCTCAACTTT. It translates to CASSSSPEGSPLNF.